Reported below is one T cell receptor beta chain. Its antigen target is currently unknown. Base qualities are not recorded, but no much larger clone differs from it by a single base. This specimen belongs to a study of control samples from healthy donors and cancer patients (dated by TCRdb to about 2020). Receptors were amplified or captured by the immunoSEQ multiplex PCR assay. In TCRdb, the immuneACCESS table is reduced to in-frame sequences with V and J assigned. These tables do not hold every clone; where another copy was compared, an unresolved V gene accounts for under half, and the others remain unexplained. The sample records approximately 52,000 clones, roughly 87% of which are singletons. Over 12% of the sample lies in the top ten. The CDR3 runs 13 amino acids, cysteine and phenylalanine included. The DNA shown is the 39-base CDR3, in frame from base 1. The germline V gene supplies CDR1 ENHRY and CDR2 SYGVKD. Clipping removes 6 bases from V and 6 bases from J, with 6 as the unmatched junction base count.

Sequenced input: PBMCs. This sequence was found in a man aged 55 to 70 with head and neck cancer. The receptor chain draws on TRBV10-3 and TRBJ2-7; TRBD1 aligns with 9 central bases. The sequenced DNA: TGTGCCATCAGCCCGGGACAGGGACCCGAGCAGTACTTC. Translated, it gives CAISPGQGPEQYF.